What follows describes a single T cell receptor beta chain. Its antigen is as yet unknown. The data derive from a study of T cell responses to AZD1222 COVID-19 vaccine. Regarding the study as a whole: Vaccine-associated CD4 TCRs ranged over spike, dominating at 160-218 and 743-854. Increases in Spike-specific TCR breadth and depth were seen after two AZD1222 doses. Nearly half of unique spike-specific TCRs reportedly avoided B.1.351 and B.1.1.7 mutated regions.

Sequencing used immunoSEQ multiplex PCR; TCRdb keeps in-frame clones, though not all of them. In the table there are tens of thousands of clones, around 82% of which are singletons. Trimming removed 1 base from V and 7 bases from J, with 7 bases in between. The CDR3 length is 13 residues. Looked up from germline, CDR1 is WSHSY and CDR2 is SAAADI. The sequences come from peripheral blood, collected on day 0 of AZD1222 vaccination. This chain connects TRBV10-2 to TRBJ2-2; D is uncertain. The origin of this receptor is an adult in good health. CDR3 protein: CASSEYGFGELFF. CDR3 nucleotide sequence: TGCGCCAGCAGTGAGTACGGTTTCGGGGAGCTGTTTTTT.